The TCR beta chain under discussion was sequenced for a study of chemoradiotherapy in HPV16-positive cancers. Study-wide points: Candidate HPV-specific clones and E7-related TCR motifs grew in tumor during treatment.

Over chemoradiotherapy, repertoires were sampled more than once. The CDR3 sequence is 17 residues long. Germline assignment: CDR1 LNHDA and CDR2 SQIVND (reference sequence). Trimming cost V 9 bases and J 2 bases, with 23 bases left between them. As regards this clone: Its antigen is not identified.

Sequencing used immunoSEQ multiplex PCR; TCRdb keeps in-frame clones, though not all of them. The data show about 7,600 clones, roughly four fifths seen once. This chain uses TRBV19 with TRBJ1-5; D is possibly TRBD1 (6 bases). The sequenced sample was blood, obtained from a patient who underwent chemoradiotherapy. The TCR originated in a human donor with HPV-associated anogenital cancer. The CDR3 coding sequence is TGTGCCAGAGTTCAGGCAGGGGATGAGTGCGGCAATCAGCCCCAGCATTTT. Amino acid sequence: CARVQAGDECGNQPQHF.